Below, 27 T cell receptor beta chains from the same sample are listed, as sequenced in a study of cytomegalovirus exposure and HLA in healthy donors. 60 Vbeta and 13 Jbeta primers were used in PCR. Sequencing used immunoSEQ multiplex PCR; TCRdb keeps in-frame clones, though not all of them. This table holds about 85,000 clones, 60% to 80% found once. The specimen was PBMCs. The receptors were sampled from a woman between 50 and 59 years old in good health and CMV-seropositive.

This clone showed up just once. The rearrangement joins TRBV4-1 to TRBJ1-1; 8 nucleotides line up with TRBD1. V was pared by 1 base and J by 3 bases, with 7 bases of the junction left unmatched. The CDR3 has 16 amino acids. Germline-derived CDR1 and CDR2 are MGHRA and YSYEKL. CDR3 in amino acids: CASSQAILTGDTEAFF. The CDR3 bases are TGCGCCAGCAGCCAAGCCATCCTGACAGGGGACACTGAAGCTTTCTTT.

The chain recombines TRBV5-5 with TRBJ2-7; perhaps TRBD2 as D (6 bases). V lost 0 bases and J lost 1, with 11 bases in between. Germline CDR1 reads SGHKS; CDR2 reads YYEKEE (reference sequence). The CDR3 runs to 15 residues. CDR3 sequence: CASSLVWEASYEQYF. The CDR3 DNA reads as TGTGCCAGCAGCTTGGTCTGGGAGGCATCCTACGAGCAGTACTTC.

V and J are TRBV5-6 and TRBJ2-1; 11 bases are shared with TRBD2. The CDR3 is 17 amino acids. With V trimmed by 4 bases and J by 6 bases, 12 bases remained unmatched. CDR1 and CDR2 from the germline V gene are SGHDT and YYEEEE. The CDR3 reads CASSPGTSGLRGNEQFF. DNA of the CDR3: TGTGCCAGCAGCCCCGGGACTAGCGGCTTGCGAGGCAATGAGCAGTTCTTC.

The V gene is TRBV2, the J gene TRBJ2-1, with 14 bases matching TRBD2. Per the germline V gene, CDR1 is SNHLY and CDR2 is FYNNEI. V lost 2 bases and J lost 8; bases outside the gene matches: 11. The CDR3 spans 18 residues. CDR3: CASSESSLGLAGDDEQFF. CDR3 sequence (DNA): TGTGCCAGCAGTGAAAGTTCTTTGGGACTAGCGGGAGATGATGAGCAGTTCTTC.

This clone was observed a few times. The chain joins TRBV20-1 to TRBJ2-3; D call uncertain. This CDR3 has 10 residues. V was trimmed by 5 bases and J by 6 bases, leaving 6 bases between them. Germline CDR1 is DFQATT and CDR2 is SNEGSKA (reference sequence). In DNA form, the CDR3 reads TGCAGTGCTGGCCCGGATACGCAGTATTTT. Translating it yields CSAGPDTQYF.

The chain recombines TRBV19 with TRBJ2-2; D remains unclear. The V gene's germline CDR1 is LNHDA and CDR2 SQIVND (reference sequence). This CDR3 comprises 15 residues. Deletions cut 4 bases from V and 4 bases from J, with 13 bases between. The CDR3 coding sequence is TGTGCCAGTAGTACTAGGTTTCCTTCCACCGGGGAGCTGTTTTTT. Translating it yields CASSTRFPSTGELFF.

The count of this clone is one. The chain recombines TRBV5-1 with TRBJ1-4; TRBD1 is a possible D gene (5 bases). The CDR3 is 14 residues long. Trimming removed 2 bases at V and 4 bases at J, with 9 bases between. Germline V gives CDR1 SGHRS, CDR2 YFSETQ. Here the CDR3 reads CASSLDSNNEKLFF. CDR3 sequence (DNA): TGCGCCAGCAGCTTAGACAGTAATAATGAAAAACTGTTTTTT. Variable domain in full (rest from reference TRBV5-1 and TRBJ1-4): KAGVTQTPRYLIKTRGQQVTLSCSPISGHRSVSWYQQTPGQGLQFLFEYFSETQRNKGNFPGRFSGRQFSNSRSEMNVSTLELGDSALYLCASSLDSNNEKLFFGSGTQLSVL.

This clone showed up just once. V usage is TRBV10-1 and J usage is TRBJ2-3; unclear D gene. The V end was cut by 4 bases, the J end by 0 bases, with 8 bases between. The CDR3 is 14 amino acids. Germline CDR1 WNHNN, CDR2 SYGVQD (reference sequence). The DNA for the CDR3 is TGCGCCAGCAGTGCACCCGGTAGCACAGATACGCAGTATTTT. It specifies CASSAPGSTDTQYF.

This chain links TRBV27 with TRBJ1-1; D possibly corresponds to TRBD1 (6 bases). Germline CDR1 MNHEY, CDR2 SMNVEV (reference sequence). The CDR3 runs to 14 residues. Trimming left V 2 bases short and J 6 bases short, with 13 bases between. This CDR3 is CASSLRGGGAEAFF. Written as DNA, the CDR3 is TGTGCCAGCAGTTTAAGAGGGGGTGGGGCTGAAGCTTTCTTT.

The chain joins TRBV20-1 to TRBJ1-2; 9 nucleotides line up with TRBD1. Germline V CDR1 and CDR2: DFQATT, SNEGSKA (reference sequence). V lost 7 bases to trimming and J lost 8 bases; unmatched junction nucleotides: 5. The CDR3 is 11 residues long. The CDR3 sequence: CSGDRVEGYTF. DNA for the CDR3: TGCAGTGGGGACAGGGTAGAAGGCTACACCTTC.

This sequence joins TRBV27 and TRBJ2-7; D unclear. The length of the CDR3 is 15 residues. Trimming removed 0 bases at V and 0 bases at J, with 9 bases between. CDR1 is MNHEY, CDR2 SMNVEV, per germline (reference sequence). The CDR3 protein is CASSLSLLGSYEQYF. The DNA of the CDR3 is TGTGCCAGCAGTTTATCCCTACTCGGCTCCTACGAGCAGTACTTC.

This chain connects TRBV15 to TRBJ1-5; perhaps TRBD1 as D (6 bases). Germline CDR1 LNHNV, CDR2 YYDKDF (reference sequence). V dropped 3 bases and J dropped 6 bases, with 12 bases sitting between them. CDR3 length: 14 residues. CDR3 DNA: TGTGCCACCAGCAGTCACAGGGAAGGTCAGCCCCAGCATTTT. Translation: CATSSHREGQPQHF.

Here the CDR3 reads CASRGVRGEETQYF. In DNA form, the CDR3 reads TGTGCCAGCAGGGGGGTCAGGGGCGAGGAGACCCAGTACTTC. The gene calls are TRBV2 and TRBJ2-5, with D perhaps matching TRBD1 (6 bases). V lost 6 bases and J 5 bases, leaving 16 bases between the germline ends. The CDR3 has 14 amino acids. Germline assignment: CDR1 SNHLY and CDR2 FYNNEI.

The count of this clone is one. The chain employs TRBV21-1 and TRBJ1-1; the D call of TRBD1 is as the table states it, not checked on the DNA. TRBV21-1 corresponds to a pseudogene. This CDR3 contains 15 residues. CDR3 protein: CASSNVRDRETEAFF. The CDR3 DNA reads TGTGCCAGCAGCAATGTCCGGGACAGGGAAACTGAAGCTTTCTTT.

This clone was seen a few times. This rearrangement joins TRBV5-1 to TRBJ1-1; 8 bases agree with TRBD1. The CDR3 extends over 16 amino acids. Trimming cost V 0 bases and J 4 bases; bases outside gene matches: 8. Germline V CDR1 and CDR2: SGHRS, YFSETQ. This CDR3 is CASSLAVRGLFTEAFF. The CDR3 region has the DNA TGCGCCAGCAGCTTGGCCGTCAGGGGGCTTTTCACTGAAGCTTTCTTT.

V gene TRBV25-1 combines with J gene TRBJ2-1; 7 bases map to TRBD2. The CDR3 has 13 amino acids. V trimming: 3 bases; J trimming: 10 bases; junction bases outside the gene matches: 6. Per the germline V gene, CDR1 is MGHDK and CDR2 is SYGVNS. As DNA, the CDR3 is TGTGCCAGCAGTGAGAGATCTAGCGGAGAGCAGTTCTTC. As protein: CASSERSSGEQFF.

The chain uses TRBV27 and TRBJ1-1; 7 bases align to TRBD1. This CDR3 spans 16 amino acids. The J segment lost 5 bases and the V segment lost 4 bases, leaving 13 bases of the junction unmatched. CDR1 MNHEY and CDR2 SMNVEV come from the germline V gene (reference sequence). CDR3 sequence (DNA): TGTGCCAGCAGTTCCTCACAACGGGACAGCGAAACTGAAGCTTTCTTT. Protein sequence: CASSSSQRDSETEAFF.

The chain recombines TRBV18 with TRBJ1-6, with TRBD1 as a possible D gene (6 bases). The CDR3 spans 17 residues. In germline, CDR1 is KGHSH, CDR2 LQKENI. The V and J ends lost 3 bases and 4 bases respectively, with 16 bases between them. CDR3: CASSPGGQRDYNSPLHF. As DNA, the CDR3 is TGTGCCAGCTCACCCGGGGGGCAGCGCGATTATAATTCACCCCTCCACTTT.

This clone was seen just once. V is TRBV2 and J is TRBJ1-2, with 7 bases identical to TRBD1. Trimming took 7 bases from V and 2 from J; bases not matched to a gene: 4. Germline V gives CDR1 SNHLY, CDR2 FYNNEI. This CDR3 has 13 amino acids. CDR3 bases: TGTGCCAGCACCCCGGACAGGAACTATGGCTACACCTTC. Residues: CASTPDRNYGYTF.

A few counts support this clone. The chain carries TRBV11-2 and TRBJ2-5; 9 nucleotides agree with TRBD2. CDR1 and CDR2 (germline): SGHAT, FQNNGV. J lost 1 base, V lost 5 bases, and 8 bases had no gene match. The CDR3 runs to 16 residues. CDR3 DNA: TGTGCCAGCAGCCCGGCGGGGGGGGGTTTCCAAGAGACCCAGTACTTC. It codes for CASSPAGGGFQETQYF.

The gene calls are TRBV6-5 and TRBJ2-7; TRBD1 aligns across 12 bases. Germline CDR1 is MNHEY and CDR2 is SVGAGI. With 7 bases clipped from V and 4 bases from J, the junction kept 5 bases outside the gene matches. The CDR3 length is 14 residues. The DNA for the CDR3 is TGTGCCAGCAACCGGGACAGGGGGCGATACGAGCAGTACGTC. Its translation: CASNRDRGRYEQYV.

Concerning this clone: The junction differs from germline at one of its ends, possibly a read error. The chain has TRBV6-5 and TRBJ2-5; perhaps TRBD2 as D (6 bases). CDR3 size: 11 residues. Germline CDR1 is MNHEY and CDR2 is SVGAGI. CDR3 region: CAMEGEETQYF. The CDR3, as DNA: TGCGCCATGGAGGGCGAAGAGACCCAGTACTTC.

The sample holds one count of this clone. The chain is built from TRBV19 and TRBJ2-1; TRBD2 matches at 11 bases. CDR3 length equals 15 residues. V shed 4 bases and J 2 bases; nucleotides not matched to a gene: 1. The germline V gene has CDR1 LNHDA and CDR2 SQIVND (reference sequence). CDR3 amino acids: CASSRGLAAYNEQFF. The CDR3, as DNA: TGTGCCAGTAGTAGGGGACTAGCGGCCTACAATGAGCAGTTCTTC.

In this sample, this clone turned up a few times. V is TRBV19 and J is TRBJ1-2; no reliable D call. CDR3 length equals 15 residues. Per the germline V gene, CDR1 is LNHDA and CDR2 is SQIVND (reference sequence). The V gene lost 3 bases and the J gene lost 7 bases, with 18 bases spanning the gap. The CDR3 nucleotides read TGTGCCAGTAGTATCGGCGGCGCCCCCTCGGGTGGCTACACCTTC. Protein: CASSIGGAPSGGYTF.

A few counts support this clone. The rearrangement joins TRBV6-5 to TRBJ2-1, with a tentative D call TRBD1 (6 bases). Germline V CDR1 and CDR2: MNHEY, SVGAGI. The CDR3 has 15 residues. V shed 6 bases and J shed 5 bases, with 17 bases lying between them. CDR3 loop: CASRKNRESNNEQFF. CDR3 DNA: TGTGCCAGCAGAAAGAACAGGGAATCGAACAATGAGCAGTTCTTC.

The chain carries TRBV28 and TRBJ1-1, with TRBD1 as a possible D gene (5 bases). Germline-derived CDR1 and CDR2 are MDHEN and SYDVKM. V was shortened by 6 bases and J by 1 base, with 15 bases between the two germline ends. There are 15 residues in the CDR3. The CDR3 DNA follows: TGTGCCAGCAGGAAACAGGCTAGAAGGAACACTGAAGCTTTCTTT. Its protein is CASRKQARRNTEAFF.

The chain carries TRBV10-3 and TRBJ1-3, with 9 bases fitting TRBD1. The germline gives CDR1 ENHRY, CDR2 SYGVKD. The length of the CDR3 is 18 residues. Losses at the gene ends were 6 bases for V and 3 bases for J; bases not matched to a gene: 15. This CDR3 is CAISGAPGQGLFGNTIYF. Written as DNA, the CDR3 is TGTGCCATCAGCGGAGCTCCGGGACAGGGACTTTTTGGAAACACCATATATTTT.